Listed below are T cell receptor beta chains from one sample, sequenced in a study of blood T cell repertoires in COVID-19. Sequencing was performed with immunoSEQ multiplex PCR; in TCRdb, only in-frame clones are kept and a portion is missing. The table has some 180,000 clones, roughly 85% seen once. Material: peripheral blood. All receptors derive from a woman older than 75 with acute or convalescent COVID-19. CDR3s include the opening cysteine and the closing phenylalanine or tryptophan. The D gene is left open where the match is weak. Size is stated for part of the rows, as once, few or many counts, or as a class when the clone is expanded.

CDR3 protein: CASSQVRRIGGYTF
CDR3 DNA: TGTGCCAGCAGTCAAGTCCGGCGGATCGGTGGCTACACCTTC
V gene: TRBV28
D gene: NA
clone size: NA
J gene: TRBJ1-2

CDR3 protein: CASRPTGGDTQYF
CDR3 DNA: TGTGCCAGCAGACCGACAGGGGGAGATACGCAGTATTTT
V gene: TRBV2
D gene: TRBD1
clone size: NA
J gene: TRBJ2-3

CDR3 protein: CASSPGTSPDTQYF
CDR3 DNA: TGTGCCAGCAGCCCAGGGACTAGCCCAGATACGCAGTATTTT
V gene: TRBV11-1
D gene: TRBD2
clone size: once
J gene: TRBJ2-3

CDR3 protein: CAWGGGSTRTDTQYF
CDR3 DNA: TGTGCCTGGGGGGGCGGGAGTACCCGCACAGATACGCAGTATTTT
V gene: TRBV30
D gene: NA
clone size: NA
J gene: TRBJ2-3

CDR3 protein: CASSLDQLGGTEAFF
CDR3 DNA: TGTGCCAGCAGCTTAGATCAGCTCGGGGGGACTGAAGCTTTCTTT
V gene: TRBV11-2
D gene: NA
clone size: NA
J gene: TRBJ1-1

CDR3 protein: CASSEWGPTASGANVLTF
CDR3 DNA: TGTGCCAGCAGTGAGTGGGGGCCTACTGCCTCTGGGGCCAACGTCCTGACTTTC
V gene: TRBV6-1
D gene: NA
clone size: NA
J gene: TRBJ2-6

CDR3 protein: CASSLGLAGVYEQYF
CDR3 DNA: TGCGCCAGCAGCTTGGGTCTAGCGGGCGTCTACGAGCAGTACTTC
V gene: TRBV5-1
D gene: TRBD2
clone size: NA
J gene: TRBJ2-7

CDR3 protein: CASTEREKLFF
CDR3 DNA: TGTGCCAGTACTGAGCGCGAAAAACTGTTTTTT
V gene: TRBV19
D gene: NA
clone size: NA
J gene: TRBJ1-4

CDR3 protein: CASSYRGLNGYTF
CDR3 DNA: TGTGCCAGCAGCTACAGGGGTCTTAATGGCTACACCTTC
V gene: TRBV7-8
D gene: TRBD1
clone size: NA
J gene: TRBJ1-2

CDR3 protein: CASSPGLAGHIDEQFF
CDR3 DNA: TGTGCCAGCAGCCCAGGACTAGCGGGGCATATAGATGAGCAGTTCTTC
V gene: TRBV5-4
D gene: TRBD2
clone size: NA
J gene: TRBJ2-1